This section outlines one TCR beta chain sequence together with its context. What it recognizes is unknown. Germline CDR1 KGHSH, CDR2 LQKENI. This CDR3 region has 16 residues. The junction had 5 bases not matched to a gene; V was cut back by 3 bases and J by 0 bases. This specimen belongs to a study of response to subunit inactivated influenza vaccine. Whole-study results and caveats: There was a suggestion from the authors that each seasonal influenza vaccination recruits few new T cells.

TCRdb called the RT-PCR reads again in MiXCR, with one record for every CDR3 protein. This sample yields about 650,000 distinct CDR3 sequences, of which more than 15% are seen a single time; 11% belongs to the top ten. The receptor was derived from a man aged 50 or older who received an inactivated influenza vaccine. The chain links TRBV18 to TRBJ2-1, with 7 positions matching TRBD1. The sequencing here drew on PBMCs from blood, taken 11 to 12 days after vaccination. CDR3 in DNA: TGTGCCAGCTCACCGGGACAGTTCAACTCCTACAATGAGCAGTTCTTC. Amino acids: CASSPGQFNSYNEQFF.